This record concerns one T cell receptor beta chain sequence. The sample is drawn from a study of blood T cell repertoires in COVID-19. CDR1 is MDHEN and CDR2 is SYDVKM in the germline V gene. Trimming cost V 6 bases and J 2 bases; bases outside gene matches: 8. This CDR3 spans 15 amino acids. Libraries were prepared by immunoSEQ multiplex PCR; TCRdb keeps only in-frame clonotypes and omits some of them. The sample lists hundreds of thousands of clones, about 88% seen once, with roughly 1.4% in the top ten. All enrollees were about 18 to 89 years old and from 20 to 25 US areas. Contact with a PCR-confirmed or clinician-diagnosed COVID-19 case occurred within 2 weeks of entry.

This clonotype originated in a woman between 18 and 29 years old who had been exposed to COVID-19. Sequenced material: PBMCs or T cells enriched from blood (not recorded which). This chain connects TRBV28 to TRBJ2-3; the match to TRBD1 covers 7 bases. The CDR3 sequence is CASSPRDRHTDTQYF. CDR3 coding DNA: TGTGCCAGCAGCCCCAGGGACAGACACACAGATACGCAGTATTTT.